This T cell receptor (beta chain) was found in a study of T cells in Graves' hyperthyroidism and ophthalmopathy. Study-level findings and limits: Model predictions of ophthalmopathy came a median about six months before onset. Ophthalmopathy and stable hyperthyroidism were told apart by a 13 V-J model.

The germline V gene encodes CDR1 SGHTA and CDR2 FQGTGA. With 6 bases clipped from V and 4 bases from J, the junction kept 7 bases outside the gene matches. The CDR3 is 16 amino acids. It was RNA transcripts that yielded the amplified TCR beta CDR3 regions. A set of HTBI primers served as the primers for a first-round RT-PCR of the TCR CDR3. TCRdb called the multiplex PCR reads again in MiXCR, with one record for every CDR3 protein. Of approximately 600,000 distinct CDR3 sequences listed, 12% to 15% are singletons. Notes on this clonotype: Its antigen is as yet unknown.

The rearrangement links TRBV7-3 to TRBJ2-2; the match to TRBD2 covers 11 bases. This TCR came from a woman younger than 35 with Graves' ophthalmopathy. Material for sequencing was blood. The CDR3 DNA reads as TGTGCCAGCAGTTTAGCGGGAGGGCAGGGCACCGGGGAGCTGTTTTTT. Translated, it gives CASSLAGGQGTGELFF.